This entry features one TCR beta chain sequence. What it recognizes is unknown. This sample is drawn from a study of identical twins. Study observations and caveats: Excess low generation probability was seen in twin-shared out-of-frame alpha sequences. Weaker excess twin sharing was observed in beta out-of-frame sequences. The more abundant beta clonotypes in cord blood had fewer insertions, and memory repertoires did not show this.

The germline V gene encodes CDR1 LNHDA and CDR2 SQIVND (reference sequence). The CDR3 is 12 amino acids. V was pared by 10 bases and J by 8 bases, with 14 bases between. cDNA carried unique molecular identifiers, and a universal primer site was added by template switching. MiXCR, run by TCRdb on the 5' RACE reads, gives a single entry per CDR3 protein. The profile shows 350,000 or so distinct CDR3 sequences, about 9% of them singletons. The rearrangement uses TRBV19 and TRBJ2-2; no clear D. This TCR derives from a woman between 45 and 65 years old in good health. The sequenced material came from naive T cells sorted from blood. The DNA for the CDR3 is TGTGCCAACCTCCTAAAAGGGGGGGAGCTGTTTTTT. Its protein product is CANLLKGGELFF.